A selection of T cell receptor beta chains follows, all from one sample in a study of spatial heterogeneity in lung cancer. TCRdb recomputed calls from the 5' RACE reads with MiXCR, one row per CDR3 protein. The data show tens of thousands of distinct CDR3 sequences, 13% seen once. Sequences were derived from PBMCs, sampled at surgery. All receptors derive from a male donor with early-stage non-small cell lung cancer. Both conserved end residues are part of each CDR3. The D gene is left open where the match is weak. Clone size, where shown, is once, few, many, or a class for clones that have expanded.

D gene,clone size,J gene,V gene,CDR3 DNA,CDR3 protein
.,few,TRBJ1-4,TRBV6-1,TGTGCCAGCAGTGAAGTGGTGGGTGAAAAACTGTTTTTT,CASSEVVGEKLFF
.,many,TRBJ2-1,TRBV5-1,TGCGCCAGCAGTAAGAATAGGCTTGAGCAGTTCTTC,CASSKNRLEQFF
.,.,TRBJ2-5,TRBV30,TGTGCCTGGAGGCCTCTCGGGACCCAAGAGACCCAGTACTTC,CAWRPLGTQETQYF
TRBD2,.,TRBJ2-3,TRBV9,TGTGCCAGCAGCTTTGGACTAGCGGGAGGGCCGGGAGATACGCAGTATTTT,CASSFGLAGGPGDTQYF
TRBD2,many,TRBJ2-3,TRBV20-1,TGCAGTGCTGGGAGGCTAGCGGGAGGCGCGAAGACGCAGTATTTT,CSAGRLAGGAKTQYF
.,many,TRBJ2-3,TRBV5-1,TGCGCCAGCAGCTTTTATTTAGCAGATACGCAGTATTTT,CASSFYLADTQYF
TRBD2,.,TRBJ2-1,TRBV2,TGTGCCAGCAGTCTCAGCGGGAGTAGGAATGAGCAGTTCTTC,CASSLSGSRNEQFF
TRBD2,.,TRBJ2-3,TRBV19,TGTGCCAGTAAGGTCCTAGCGGGCACAGATACGCAGTATTTT,CASKVLAGTDTQYF
TRBD2,.,TRBJ2-3,TRBV19,TGTGCCAGTAGTATCACTAGCGGCACAGATACGCAGTATTTT,CASSITSGTDTQYF
TRBD1,.,TRBJ2-7,TRBV11-2,TGTGCCAGCAGCCTACAGGGGGCCGAGGTCTACGAGCAGTACTTC,CASSLQGAEVYEQYF
.,many,TRBJ2-5,TRBV11-2,TGTGCCAGCAGCTTAGTCCTCGGGACGGAACAAGAGACCCAGTACTTC,CASSLVLGTEQETQYF
TRBD1,.,TRBJ2-2,TRBV12-3/TRBV12-4,TGTGCCAGCAGTTCACCATTTGACAGGGCAACCGGGGAGCTGTTTTTT,CASSSPFDRATGELFF
.,.,TRBJ2-7,TRBV3-1,TGTGCCAGCAGCCAGTCTATTCGTCGGGATTCGGAGCAGTACTTC,CASSQSIRRDSEQYF
.,.,TRBJ2-3,TRBV18,TGTGCCAGCTCACGGATTGGGGATACGCAGTATTTT,CASSRIGDTQYF
.,few,TRBJ1-6,TRBV18,TGTGCCAGCTCATCAGGGGACTCACCCCTCCACTTT,CASSSGDSPLHF
TRBD2,.,TRBJ2-1,TRBV10-3,TGTGCCATCAGTGAGAGGGCTAGCGGGGACTCTGGGTTCTTC,CAISERASGDSGFF
TRBD1,many,TRBJ2-3,TRBV10-3,TGTGCCATATCCGGGACAGGGGTCACAGATACGCAGTATTTT,CAISGTGVTDTQYF
TRBD1,many,TRBJ1-1,TRBV7-3,TGTGCCAGCAGCCCAGGGACAGGGGCCGGAACTGAAGCTTTCTTT,CASSPGTGAGTEAFF
.,few,TRBJ1-2,TRBV30,TGTGCCTGGGTAGATGACTCGGGACACGACTATGGCTACACCTTC,CAWVDDSGHDYGYTF
TRBD1,.,TRBJ2-1,TRBV2,TGTGCCAGCCGGGAAGGACAGGGGATCTGGCAGGAGCAGTTCTTC,CASREGQGIWQEQFF
TRBD1,few,TRBJ1-1,TRBV30,TGTGCCTGGGCCGGGACAGGGGACACTGAAGCTTTCTTT,CAWAGTGDTEAFF
.,few,TRBJ2-3,TRBV19,TGTGCCAGTAGAGATGATCCCACAGATACGCAGTATTTT,CASRDDPTDTQYF
.,.,TRBJ2-7,TRBV20-1,TGCAGTGCTAGAGATACGGCGGCCCCTAACGAGCAGTACTTC,CSARDTAAPNEQYF
.,.,TRBJ1-5,TRBV5-1,TGCGCCAGCAGCTTGGAGGGGCTTAGCAATCAGCCCCAGCATTTT,CASSLEGLSNQPQHF
.,few,TRBJ2-1,TRBV6-5,TGTGCCAGCCGTTTCGGGGTGAGCTCCTACAATGAGCAGTTCTTC,CASRFGVSSYNEQFF
TRBD2,.,TRBJ2-3,TRBV12-3/TRBV12-4,TGTGCCAGCAGCGGGACTAGCGGGAGGTTCACAGATACGCAGTATTTT,CASSGTSGRFTDTQYF
.,.,TRBJ1-1,TRBV5-6,TGTGCCAGCAGCTTGAGCGGGTTCACTGAAGCTTTCTTT,CASSLSGFTEAFF
.,.,TRBJ1-5,TRBV12-3/TRBV12-4,TGTGCCAGCAGTTTTAGTGCGGGGAGCAATCAGCCCCAGCATTTT,CASSFSAGSNQPQHF
.,.,TRBJ2-1,TRBV29-1,TGCAGCGAGAAGAGCGGTGGGTCCTACAATGAGCAGTTCTTC,CSEKSGGSYNEQFF
.,many,TRBJ2-7,TRBV29-1,TGCAGCGCCAAAGAGCAACCCTACGAGCAGTACTTC,CSAKEQPYEQYF
.,few,TRBJ1-1,TRBV27,TGTGCCAGCAGCCCCCCCTGGGCTAATCTTAACAGGGAAGCTTTCTTT,CASSPPWANLNREAFF
.,.,TRBJ1-2,TRBV7-9,TGTGCCAGCAGCCACCTGACAGGATCTAACTATGGCTACACCTTC,CASSHLTGSNYGYTF
.,many,TRBJ2-1,TRBV9,TGTGCCAGCAGCCCTCCCCGAGGACACGCATACAATGAGCAGTTCTTC,CASSPPRGHAYNEQFF
.,many,TRBJ2-1,TRBV29-1,TGCAGCGTTGAAGATCGAGGGGGATCTCAGTTCTTC,CSVEDRGGSQFF
.,.,TRBJ2-5,TRBV3-1,TGTGCCAGCAGCCAAAAGGTGGCTCTCCAAGAGACCCAGTACTTC,CASSQKVALQETQYF
.,few,TRBJ2-3,TRBV5-4,TGTGCCAGCAGCTTGTTGGGGTCAGATACGCAGTATTTT,CASSLLGSDTQYF
.,many,TRBJ1-1,TRBV10-3,TGTGCCATCCGGGGGGCTTCTAAATTGGACGAAGCTTTCTTT,CAIRGASKLDEAFF
.,.,TRBJ2-1,TRBV7-2,TGTGCCAGCAGCTTAGGTGCCCCCGCCTACAATGAGCAGTTCTTC,CASSLGAPAYNEQFF
TRBD1,many,TRBJ1-2,TRBV2,TGTGCCAGCAGGCCCGGGACAGATTTCTATGGCTACACCTTC,CASRPGTDFYGYTF
.,.,TRBJ1-3,TRBV5-1,TGCGCCAGCAGCTTGAGCCAGTCCTCTGGAAACACCATATATTTT,CASSLSQSSGNTIYF
.,.,TRBJ2-7,TRBV9,TGTGCCAGCAGCGTAGACGCCTCCTACGAGCAGTACTTC,CASSVDASYEQYF
.,many,TRBJ2-3,TRBV7-3,TGTGCCAGCAGCTTACTAGGGAGAACCACAGATACGCAGTATTTT,CASSLLGRTTDTQYF